In this sample, the clone carrying this TCR beta chain turned up a few times. Antigen: not known. These data belong to a study of T-cell memory formation after mild COVID-19. Study-level findings and limits: Clones that contracted from day 15 to 85 had balanced CD4/CD8; later expanders were CD4+ biased. CD4+ clones that contracted lay mainly in CM and EM; CD8+ ones lay in EMRA. The study detected some responding clones in pre-infection memory, suggesting cross-reactive memory joined.

5'RACE primed from the constant segment yielded TCR alpha and TCR beta cDNA libraries bearing sample barcodes and UMIs. In TCRdb, the 5' RACE reads were re-called with MiXCR into one record per CDR3 protein. This sample has about 420,000 distinct CDR3 sequences, with roughly a quarter found just once. V lost 3 bases and J lost 8, with 16 bases in between. CDR3 length: 14 amino acids. Germline V gene data show CDR1 as DFQATT and CDR2 as SNEGSKA (reference sequence). The TCR sequence derives from an adult woman who had mild COVID-19 (a few samples of this study predate the infection). Cell type and time point are not known. Sequencing was carried out using PBMCs or a T cell subset sorted from them (not recorded which). This chain joins TRBV20-1 and TRBJ1-4; D ambiguous. CDR3 in amino acids: CSASFRELGEKLFF. CDR3 nucleotides: TGCAGTGCTAGCTTTCGGGAGCTAGGGGAAAAACTGTTTTTT.